This TCR beta chain derives from a study of blood T cells in healthy people across ages. The J segment lost 4 bases and the V segment lost 4 bases, leaving 7 bases of the junction unmatched. CDR1 and CDR2 (germline): DFQATT, SNEGSKA (reference sequence). The length of the CDR3 is 15 residues. A J-beta primer mix and a sample-barcoded 5' primer were used in a second PCR of roughly 6 to 12 cycles. Every sample gave at least 3 million paired-end reads containing CDR3. TCRdb re-called the 5' RACE reads through MiXCR, storing one row per CDR3 protein. The sample holds 790,000 or so distinct CDR3 sequences; around half are singletons and the top ten take about a sixth.

Sequenced sample: blood. The rearrangement joins TRBV20-1 to TRBJ1-5, with 10 nucleotides matching TRBD1. The source of this sequence is an elderly man in good health. CDR3 DNA sequence: TGCAGTGCTACGTCCGGGACAGGGGAAAATCAGCCCCAGCATTTT. Translated, it gives CSATSGTGENQPQHF.